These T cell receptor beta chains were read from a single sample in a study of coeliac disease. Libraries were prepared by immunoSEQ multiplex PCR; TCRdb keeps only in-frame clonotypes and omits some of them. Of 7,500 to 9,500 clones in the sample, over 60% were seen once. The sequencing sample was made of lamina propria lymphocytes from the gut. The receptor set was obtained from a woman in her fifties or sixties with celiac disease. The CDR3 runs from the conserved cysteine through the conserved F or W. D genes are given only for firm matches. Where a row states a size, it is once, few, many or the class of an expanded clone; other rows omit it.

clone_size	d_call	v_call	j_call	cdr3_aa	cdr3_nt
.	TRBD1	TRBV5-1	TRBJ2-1	CASSGGQGGINEQFF	TGCGCCAGCAGCGGGGGACAGGGGGGCATCAATGAGCAGTTCTTC
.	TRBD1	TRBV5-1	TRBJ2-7	CASSWTGGEQYF	TGCGCCAGCAGCTGGACAGGGGGCGAGCAGTACTTC
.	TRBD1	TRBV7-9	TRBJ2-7	CASSNRTGTGVHEQYF	TGTGCCAGCAGCAACCGGACCGGGACAGGAGTACACGAGCAGTACTTC
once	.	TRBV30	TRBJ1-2	CAWNSNSPYGYTF	TGTGCCTGGAACTCCAATTCCCCCTATGGCTACACCTTC
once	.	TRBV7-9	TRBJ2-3	CASSWLGRGTSTDTQYF	TGTGCCAGCAGCTGGCTTGGACGGGGGACTAGCACAGATACGCAGTATTTT
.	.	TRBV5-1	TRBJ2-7	CASSSAIRPAEPSYEQYF	TGCGCCAGCAGCTCAGCGATTCGACCGGCAGAACCTTCCTACGAGCAGTACTTC
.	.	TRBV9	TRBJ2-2	CASRSGNTGELFF	TGTGCCAGCCGTAGCGGTAACACCGGGGAGCTGTTTTTT
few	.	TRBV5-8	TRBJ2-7	CASSPEGGLSYEQYF	TGTGCCAGCAGCCCCGAGGGGGGGCTCTCCTACGAGCAGTACTTC
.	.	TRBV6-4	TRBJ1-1	CASRQQPNTEAFF	TGTGCCAGCAGACAACAACCGAACACTGAAGCTTTCTTT
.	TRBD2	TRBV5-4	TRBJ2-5	CASSPLGRGGREETQYF	TGTGCCAGCAGCCCCCTGGGGCGGGGGGGCAGGGAAGAGACCCAGTACTTC
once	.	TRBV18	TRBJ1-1	CASSQFGQLNTEAFF	TGTGCCAGCTCACAATTCGGACAGCTGAACACTGAAGCTTTCTTT
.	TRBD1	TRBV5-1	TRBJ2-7	CASKAVPGQGVVASYEQYF	TGCGCCAGCAAAGCAGTTCCGGGACAGGGGGTCGTTGCCTCCTACGAGCAGTACTTC
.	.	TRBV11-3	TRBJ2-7	CASSGSSYEQYF	TGTGCCAGCAGCGGCTCCTCCTACGAGCAGTACTTC
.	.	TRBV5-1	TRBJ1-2	CASSWGGKGYTF	TGCGCCAGCAGCTGGGGAGGGAAAGGCTACACCTTC
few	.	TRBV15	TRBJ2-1	CATSPLIRDTLGDEQFF	TGTGCCACCAGCCCACTAATCCGGGACACTCTGGGCGATGAGCAGTTCTTC
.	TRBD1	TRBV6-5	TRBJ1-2	CASSYSGQGVGYTF	TGTGCCAGCAGTTACTCCGGACAGGGGGTTGGCTACACCTTC
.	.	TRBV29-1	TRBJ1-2	CSALGGTASYGYTF	TGCAGCGCCCTCGGAGGGACGGCGAGCTATGGCTACACCTTC